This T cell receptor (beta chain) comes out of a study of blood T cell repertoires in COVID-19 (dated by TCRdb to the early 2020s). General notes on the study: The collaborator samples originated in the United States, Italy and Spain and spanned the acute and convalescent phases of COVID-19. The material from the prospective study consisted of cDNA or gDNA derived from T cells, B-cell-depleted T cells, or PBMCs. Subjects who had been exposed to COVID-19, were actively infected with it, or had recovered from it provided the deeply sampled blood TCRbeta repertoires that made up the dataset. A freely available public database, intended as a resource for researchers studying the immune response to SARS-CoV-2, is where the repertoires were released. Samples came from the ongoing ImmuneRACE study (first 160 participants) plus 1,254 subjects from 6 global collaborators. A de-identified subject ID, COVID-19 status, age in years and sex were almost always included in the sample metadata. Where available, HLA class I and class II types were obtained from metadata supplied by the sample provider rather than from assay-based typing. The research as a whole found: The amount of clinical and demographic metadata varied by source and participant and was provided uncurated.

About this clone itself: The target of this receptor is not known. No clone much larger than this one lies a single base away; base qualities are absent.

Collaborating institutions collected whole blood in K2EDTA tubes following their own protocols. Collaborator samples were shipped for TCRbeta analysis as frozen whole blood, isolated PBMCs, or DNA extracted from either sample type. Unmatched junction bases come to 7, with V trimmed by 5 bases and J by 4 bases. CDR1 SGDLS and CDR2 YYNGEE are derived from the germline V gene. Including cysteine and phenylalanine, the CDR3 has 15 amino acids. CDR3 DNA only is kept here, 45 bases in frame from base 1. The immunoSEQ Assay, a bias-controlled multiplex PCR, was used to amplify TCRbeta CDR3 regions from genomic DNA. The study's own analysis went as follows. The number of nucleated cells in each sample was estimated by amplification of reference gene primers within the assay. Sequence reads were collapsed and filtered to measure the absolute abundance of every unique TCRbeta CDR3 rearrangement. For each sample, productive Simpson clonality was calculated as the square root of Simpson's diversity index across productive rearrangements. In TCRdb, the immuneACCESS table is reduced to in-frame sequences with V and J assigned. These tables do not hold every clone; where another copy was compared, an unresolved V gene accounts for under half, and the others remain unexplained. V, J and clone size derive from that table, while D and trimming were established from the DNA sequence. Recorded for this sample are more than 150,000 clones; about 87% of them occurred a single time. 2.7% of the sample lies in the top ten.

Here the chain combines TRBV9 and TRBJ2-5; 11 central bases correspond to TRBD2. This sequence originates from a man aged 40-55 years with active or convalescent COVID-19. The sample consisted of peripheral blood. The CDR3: CASSSTGTSGETQYF. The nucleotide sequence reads TGTGCCAGCAGTTCCACCGGGACTAGCGGAGAGACCCAGTACTTC.